These 10 T cell receptor beta chains came from one sample sequenced in a study of shared clonotypes between healthy human individuals (TCRdb year 2020). CD8 naive samples were obtained by positive selection for CCR7 among CD45RO-negative cells, yielding a CD45RA+CCR7+ population from which TemRA cells were excluded. The library was prepared using the immunoSEQ multiplex PCR assay. TCRdb's version of the immuneACCESS table is confined to in-frame rearrangements and falls short of the full clone set. An unresolved V gene accounts for under half of the shortfall where checked; the remainder is of unknown origin. A total of around 1.9 million clones appear in this sample, approximately 94% of them only once. The leading ten clones occupy 1.5% to 2% of the sample. Material: naive CD8+ T cells from PBMCs. Explained via the paper, the cell subset or site label denotes: CD45RA+CCR7+. These receptors were obtained from a man younger than 35 in good health. Some clones in this sample may be carry-over from other donors' samples.

The chain recombines TRBV9 with TRBJ2-6, with 7 bases lining up with TRBD2. The CDR3 has 18 residues. Germline loops: CDR1 SGDLS, CDR2 YYNGEE. Trimming took 0 bases from V and 1 from J; bases not matched to a gene: 7. The CDR3 loop is CASSVGGGALSGANVLTF. The CDR3 nucleotides read TGTGCCAGCAGCGTAGGGGGAGGGGCGCTGTCTGGGGCCAACGTCCTGACTTTC. The full variable domain, in which reference TRBV9 and TRBJ2-6 provide the parts outside the CDR3, is DSGVTQTPKHLITATGQRVTLRCSPRSGDLSVYWYQQSLDQGLQFLIQYYNGEERAKGNILERFSAQQFPDLHSELNLSSLELGDSALYFCASSVGGGALSGANVLTFGAGSRLTVL.

The rearrangement joins TRBV5-6 to TRBJ2-3; 9 nucleotides line up with TRBD2. Germline V CDR1 and CDR2: SGHDT, YYEEEE. With 1 base clipped from V and 4 bases from J, the junction kept 10 bases outside the gene matches. This CDR3 is 17 amino acids long. The chain's CDR3 is CASSLSYLAGVADTQYF. CDR3 nucleotide sequence: TGTGCCAGCAGCTTGTCGTATTTAGCGGGAGTCGCAGATACGCAGTATTTT.

The chain combines TRBV9 with TRBJ2-1, with a possible D match to TRBD1 (6 bases). V shed 4 bases and J shed 7 bases, with 24 bases lying between them. The CDR3 length is 17 residues. Germline V gives CDR1 SGDLS, CDR2 YYNGEE. The CDR3 spells CASSPSAGRGRWNEQFF. The CDR3, as DNA: TGTGCCAGCAGCCCCAGTGCTGGCAGGGGAAGATGGAATGAGCAGTTCTTC. Filled out from reference TRBV9 and TRBJ2-1, the complete variable domain reads DSGVTQTPKHLITATGQRVTLRCSPRSGDLSVYWYQQSLDQGLQFLIQYYNGEERAKGNILERFSAQQFPDLHSELNLSSLELGDSALYFCASSPSAGRGRWNEQFFGPGTRLTVL.

This clone appeared once. The rearrangement links TRBV7-9 to TRBJ2-2; no reliable D call. Per the germline V gene, CDR1 is SEHNR and CDR2 is FQNEAQ (reference sequence). CDR3 length: 14 residues. As DNA, the CDR3 is TGTGAGACCTCCGGGCCTTTACCCCCCGGGGAGCTGTTTTTT. It is translated as CETSGPLPPGELFF.

The chain is built from TRBV27 and TRBJ2-7; the match to TRBD2 covers 8 bases. Germline V gene lookup returns CDR1 MNHEY and CDR2 SMNVEV (reference sequence). The trim removed 2 bases at V and 3 bases at J, leaving 9 bases unmatched. The length of the CDR3 is 16 residues. The CDR3 region is CASSLGLAGRVYEQYF. In DNA, the CDR3 is TGTGCCAGCAGTTTAGGGTTAGCGGGAAGGGTCTACGAGCAGTACTTC.

Only one count was recorded for this clone. V usage is TRBV29-1 and J usage is TRBJ2-2, with no clear D. The CDR3 totals 15 residues. Germline values: CDR1 SQVTM, CDR2 ANQGSEA. The germline V and J ends were trimmed by 7 bases and 2 bases, with 17 bases remaining between them. The CDR3 protein is CSAAPSSSNTGELFF. CDR3 in DNA: TGCAGCGCTGCACCCTCGAGTAGTAACACCGGGGAGCTGTTTTTT.

The rearrangement joins TRBV28 to TRBJ1-5, with 7 bases aligning to TRBD1. Germline values: CDR1 MDHEN, CDR2 SYDVKM. J gave up 4 bases and V 3 bases, and 9 bases lay outside the gene matches. CDR3 length: 16 residues. The CDR3 DNA reads TGTGCCAGCAGTTTCCACCGACAGGGAGGGAATCAGCCCCAGCATTTT. This encodes CASSFHRQGGNQPQHF.

This chain links TRBV11-2 with TRBJ2-1, with D possibly matching TRBD2 (6 bases). CDR1 is SGHAT and CDR2 is FQNNGV in the germline V gene. Trimming stripped 3 bases from V and 2 bases from J, with 14 bases between. CDR3 length equals 16 residues. The CDR3 region has the DNA TGTGCCAGCAGCTTTTCGGCGGGGCTCCCCTACAATGAGCAGTTCTTC. Protein sequence: CASSFSAGLPYNEQFF.

This chain uses TRBV6-6 with TRBJ1-1; 9 positions agree with TRBD1. The CDR3 contains 15 residues. With 0 bases clipped from V and 5 bases from J, the junction kept 4 bases outside the gene matches. CDR1 and CDR2 from the germline V gene are MNHNY and SVGAGI (reference sequence). The CDR3 is CASSYSVTGGTEAFF. The CDR3 DNA reads TGTGCCAGCAGTTACTCCGTGACAGGGGGAACTGAAGCTTTCTTT.

The V call is TRBV28, the J call TRBJ1-1; TRBD1 might be the D (5 bases). V lost 3 bases, J lost 8 bases, and 13 bases lay in between. The germline gives CDR1 MDHEN, CDR2 SYDVKM. This CDR3 has 13 amino acids. In DNA, the CDR3 is TGTGCCAGCAGTTTCCCAGCGCCAGGGGAAGCTTTCTTT. Its protein product is CASSFPAPGEAFF.